This TCR beta chain was observed in a study of blood T cell repertoires in COVID-19. Study in general: Specimens from acute and convalescent COVID-19 originated in the United States, Italy and Spain. Sources were T cells, B-cell-depleted T cells, or PBMCs; the material itself was cDNA or gDNA.

Seattle patients were enrolled while actively infected and followed longitudinally. Original processing methods: The assay estimated nucleated cells by amplifying reference gene primers. Produced via immunoSEQ multiplex PCR; TCRdb's table is partial and in-frame only. The V and J calls and clone size were taken over from that table, and D and trimming were inferred from the DNA. The data show 170,000 or so clones, approximately 87% seen once. The CDR3 is 12 amino acids. Germline V gene data show CDR1 as MNHEY and CDR2 as SVGAGI. Trimming cost V 8 bases and J 5 bases, with 10 bases left between them. Sequencing was carried out using peripheral blood. The chain recombines TRBV6-5 with TRBJ1-5; no definite D call. The source is a woman in her 70s with COVID-19, enrolled during active disease. DNA of the CDR3: TGTGCCAGCTGGAGCGGGGATCAGCCCCAGCATTTT. It codes for CASWSGDQPQHF.